This record looks at one T cell receptor (beta chain) sequence and its context. Its cognate antigen is unknown. TCRdb's table, derived via immunoSEQ multiplex PCR, lists solely in-frame clones and lacks some. The table records about 80,000 clones, 90% to 95% of them present only once. The data belong to a study of brain T cells in children with intractable seizures. General study points: Viral specificity was inferred only from CDR3 similarity; HCMV serostatus was unknown. Pre-surgery blood may have been undersampled, hiding some clones.

Pre-surgery treatment included at least one anti-epileptic drug. The CDR3 contains 16 residues. From germline, CDR1 is KGHSH and CDR2 LQKENI. Trimming stripped 2 bases from V and 2 bases from J, with 16 bases between. The source is a girl aged 2 to 9 with Rasmussen encephalitis and intractable seizures. The rearrangement joins TRBV18 to TRBJ2-7; the D gene is possibly TRBD1 (6 bases). The sequencing here drew on peripheral blood, taken at surgery. This chain's CDR3 is CASSPGNAGVTYEQYF. The CDR3 bases are TGTGCCAGCTCACCAGGGAACGCAGGGGTCACCTACGAGCAGTACTTC. The variable domain in full, completed from reference TRBV18 and TRBJ2-7, reads NAGVMQNPRHLVRRRGQEARLRCSPMKGHSHVYWYRQLPEEGLKFMVYLQKENIIDESGMPKERFSAEFPKEGPSILRIQQVVRGDSAAYFCASSPGNAGVTYEQYFGPGTRLTVT.